Listed below are T cell receptor beta chains from one sample, sequenced in a study of OX40 agonist ivuxolimab in advanced cancers. Produced via immunoSEQ multiplex PCR; TCRdb's table is partial and in-frame only. The data show about 76,000 clones, less than 90% seen once. Specimen: CD4+ or CD8+ T cells sorted from blood, collected in a trial of the OX40 agonist ivuxolimab. The source of these receptors is an adult with an advanced solid tumor such as melanoma, head and neck, liver or kidney cancer. Each CDR3 is given without its conserved first and last residue. Fields, in order: clone size, J gene, V gene, CDR3 protein. Size values are once, few and many counts, or a class for expanded clones, and some rows have none.

abundance: once
j_gene: TRBJ1-1
v_gene: TRBV5-1
CDR3aa: ASSWTGRDMNTEAF

abundance: .
j_gene: TRBJ2-7
v_gene: TRBV7-2
CDR3aa: ASSLRFEQY

abundance: .
j_gene: TRBJ1-1
v_gene: TRBV19
CDR3aa: ASQDPTGTENTEAF

abundance: .
j_gene: TRBJ2-1
v_gene: TRBV27
CDR3aa: ASSLTRLAHQF

abundance: .
j_gene: TRBJ2-1
v_gene: TRBV7-3
CDR3aa: ASSFDTFGYNEQF

abundance: .
j_gene: TRBJ2-7
v_gene: TRBV4-1
CDR3aa: ASSQASGRGDSYEQY

abundance: .
j_gene: TRBJ2-1
v_gene: TRBV5-1
CDR3aa: ASSLEIGYEQF

abundance: .
j_gene: TRBJ2-7
v_gene: TRBV9
CDR3aa: ASSLRLAGVHEQY

abundance: .
j_gene: TRBJ1-1
v_gene: TRBV11-3
CDR3aa: ASSQEEAF

abundance: .
j_gene: TRBJ2-1
v_gene: TRBV10-3
CDR3aa: AIRTSSYNEQF

abundance: .
j_gene: TRBJ1-5
v_gene: TRBV4-1
CDR3aa: ASSHTGTSGNQPQH

abundance: .
j_gene: TRBJ2-1
v_gene: TRBV18
CDR3aa: ASSPYVKDESDEQF

abundance: .
j_gene: TRBJ2-2
v_gene: TRBV30
CDR3aa: AWSLTGELF

abundance: .
j_gene: TRBJ1-4
v_gene: TRBV7-9
CDR3aa: ASSPQSGISNEKLF

abundance: .
j_gene: TRBJ2-3
v_gene: TRBV27
CDR3aa: ASSAIAGGDTQY

abundance: once
j_gene: TRBJ2-7
v_gene: TRBV27
CDR3aa: ASTRNTALEQY

abundance: .
j_gene: TRBJ2-7
v_gene: TRBV2
CDR3aa: ASSTLVDTYEQY

abundance: once
j_gene: TRBJ1-2
v_gene: TRBV7-9
CDR3aa: ASSSAVTEVYGYT